The clone carrying this T cell receptor beta chain was seen many times. Authors' methods: The study took CDR3 differences across clinicopathological groups and made a distant-metastasis classifier for papillary thyroid cancer from them. TCRdb reprocessed the PCR reads using MiXCR. In this record, the V and J calls reflect TCRdb's handling and not the investigators' own analysis. Of about 85,000 clones in the sample, 8.6% were seen once. Not a single patient had been given any form of treatment at any point before undergoing thyroid surgery. The V end lost 3 bases, the J end lost 1 base, and 12 bases lay between the germline ends. The CDR3 extends over 15 amino acids. The source of the sample is a study of metastatic and nonmetastatic thyroid tumors.

The sequencing sample was made of blood. V usage is TRBV12-3 or TRBV12-4 and J usage is TRBJ1-1; D might be TRBD1 (6 bases). The origin of this receptor is a female donor with papillary thyroid cancer or a benign thyroid nodule (not recorded which). Some clones in this sample may be carry-over from other donors' samples. The CDR3 DNA is TGTGCCAGCAGTTTTTACCCGGGGGCGAACACTGAAGCTTTCTTT. Amino acid sequence: CASSFYPGANTEAFF.